Listed here is a single T cell receptor beta chain. Time point denoted: cycle 4 day 1 (C4D1), after 5 to 7 weeks of nivolumab. Each and every patient relapsed after autologous stem cell transplantation, and patients got differing brentuximab vedotin exposure. Complete response, partial response or progressive disease was each patient's best response. V gave up 5 bases and J gave up 5 bases, with 3 bases separating them. Germline-derived CDR1 and CDR2 are MGHDK and SYGVNS. CDR3 length equals 11 residues. The data were taken from a study of PD-1 blockade in classical Hodgkin lymphoma. Produced via immunoSEQ multiplex PCR; TCRdb's table is partial and in-frame only. The table lists tens of thousands of clones, 90% of them singletons.

The receptor was isolated from a human donor with classical Hodgkin lymphoma. The specimen was peripheral blood mononuclear cells (PBMCs), collected before the fourth cycle of nivolumab. The chain links TRBV25-1 to TRBJ2-2; D unclear. CDR3 DNA sequence: TGTGCCAGCAGTCATACCGGGGAGCTGTTTTTT. Its protein is CASSHTGELFF.